The 8 T cell receptor beta chains in this list originate from one sample, sequenced in a study of T-cell memory formation after mild COVID-19. TCRdb independently ran MiXCR on the 5' RACE reads; one entry per CDR3 protein. The sample has roughly 300,000 distinct CDR3 sequences, 15% to 20% seen once. The sample taken for sequencing was PBMCs or a T cell subset sorted from them (not recorded which). Source of these receptors: a man younger than 35 who had mild COVID-19 (a few samples of this study predate the infection). Cell type and time point are not known.

In its sample, this clonotype was seen once. The chain joins TRBV6-5 to TRBJ2-5; 8 nucleotides match TRBD2. Unmatched junction bases numbered 10, after V lost 8 bases and J lost 5 bases. The CDR3 consists of 14 residues. Germline CDR1 is MNHEY and CDR2 is SVGAGI. This chain's CDR3 is CASGERGGRETQYF. CDR3 nucleotide sequence: TGTGCCAGCGGGGAGCGCGGGGGGCGGGAGACCCAGTACTTC.

This clonotype was observed a few times. This chain links TRBV5-1 with TRBJ1-1; 8 nucleotides line up with TRBD1. V dropped 3 bases and J dropped 3; count of bases not matched to a gene: 7. CDR3 length: 15 amino acids. Looked up from germline, CDR1 is SGHRS and CDR2 is YFSETQ. CDR3 amino acids: CASSSRTGPDTEAFF. CDR3 nucleotides: TGCGCCAGCAGCTCAAGGACAGGGCCGGACACTGAAGCTTTCTTT.

There are a few counts of this clonotype. V usage is TRBV20-1 and J usage is TRBJ1-1; TRBD1 might be the D (5 bases). V lost 1 base, J lost 1 base, and 7 bases lay in between. Germline V gene data show CDR1 as DFQATT and CDR2 as SNEGSKA (reference sequence). This CDR3 region has 13 residues. CDR3 amino acids: CSARVGGNTEAFF. CDR3 nucleotide sequence: TGCAGTGCTAGAGTTGGGGGGAACACTGAAGCTTTCTTT.

The rearrangement joins TRBV4-3 to TRBJ2-1; tentatively, D is TRBD1 (6 bases). V was pared by 0 bases and J by 0 bases, with 12 bases between. Germline lookup yields CDR1 LGHNA and CDR2 YSLEER. CDR3 size: 17 residues. CDR3 protein: CASSQESDRHSYNEQFF. CDR3 coding DNA: TGCGCCAGCAGCCAAGAGTCGGACAGACACTCCTACAATGAGCAGTTCTTC.

The rearrangement links TRBV5-5 to TRBJ1-5; D unclear. CDR3 size: 17 residues. Trimming removed 4 bases at V and 6 bases at J, with 23 bases between. Germline CDR1 SGHKS, CDR2 YYEKEE (reference sequence). CDR3 sequence (DNA): TGTGCCAGCAGCAAATCGCCCGACGAGGATCGGGGTCAGCCCCAGCATTTT. Amino acid sequence: CASSKSPDEDRGQPQHF.

The chain has TRBV29-1 and TRBJ1-1, with D possibly being TRBD1 (5 bases). CDR1 and CDR2 (germline): SQVTM, ANQGSEA. This CDR3 comprises 12 residues. Trimming removed 6 bases from V and 3 bases from J, with 11 bases in between. CDR3 region: CSVHDRYTEAFF. The CDR3 DNA follows: TGCAGCGTCCATGACAGATACACTGAAGCTTTCTTT.

The rearrangement links TRBV6-1 to TRBJ1-3, with unresolved D. This CDR3 has 13 residues. Germline V gene sequence: CDR1 MNHNS, CDR2 SASEGT. V was pared by 8 bases and J by 4 bases, with 12 bases between. CDR3 coding DNA: TGTGCCAGCGGCCCGGGGAACGGAAACACCATATATTTT. Translating it yields CASGPGNGNTIYF.

As for this clonotype: It is unclear where the CDR3 begins or ends on the DNA, so no DNA is shown, and the CDR3 is as TCRdb lists it. V usage is TRBV5-4 and J usage is TRBJ2-6. The CDR3 contains 14 residues when both ends are counted. Germline CDR1 and CDR2: SGHNT and YYREEE (reference sequence). CDR3 sequence reads: CASTFGPGTNVLTF.